These 27 T cell receptor beta chains originate from one sample sequenced in a study of blood T cell repertoires in COVID-19. Assay used: immunoSEQ multiplex PCR; TCRdb lists only in-frame clones, some missing. The data hold approximately 150,000 clones, with approximately 86% observed a single time. Sequencing was carried out using peripheral blood. Every receptor here comes from a woman over 75 with COVID-19, enrolled during active disease.

This chain connects TRBV4-3 to TRBJ1-2; 9 nucleotides align to TRBD1. The CDR3 length is 19 residues. V gave up 0 bases and J gave up 3 bases; unmatched junction bases: 14. Germline CDR1 reads LGHNA; CDR2 reads YSLEER. The CDR3 nucleotides are TGCGCCAGCAGCCAAGACTTCCAACAGGGGGCCCAACGGGACTATGGCTACACCTTC. This sequence encodes CASSQDFQQGAQRDYGYTF.

This chain connects TRBV29-1 to TRBJ1-1; no clear D gene. The ends were cut back, 4 bases at V and 1 base at J, with 16 bases in the middle. Per the germline V gene, CDR1 is SQVTM and CDR2 is ANQGSEA. This CDR3 spans 15 amino acids. Here the CDR3 DNA reads TGCAGCGTTGGTGCCAGTGTGGCAAGGAACACTGAAGCTTTCTTT. It encodes CSVGASVARNTEAFF.

This clone came up once. The genes are TRBV28 and TRBJ1-2; TRBD1 aligns across 12 bases. The CDR3 totals 17 residues. The junction had 10 bases not matched to a gene; V was cut back by 5 bases and J by 3 bases. Germline V CDR1 and CDR2: MDHEN, SYDVKM. CDR3: CASSLGTGGLRDYGYTF. The CDR3 coding sequence is TGTGCCAGCAGTCTAGGGACAGGGGGCCTCCGGGACTATGGCTACACCTTC.

J is TRBJ1-4 and V is TRBV6-2 or TRBV6-3; D possibly corresponds to TRBD1 (5 bases). This CDR3 has 14 residues. The germline gives CDR1 MNHEY, CDR2 SVGEGT. V was shortened by 2 bases and J by 8 bases, with 12 bases between the two germline ends. This CDR3 is CASSYAGEEEKLFF. The DNA of the CDR3 is TGTGCCAGCAGTTACGCGGGGGAAGAAGAAAAACTGTTTTTT.

The chain recombines TRBV29-1 with TRBJ2-3, with 8 bases that match TRBD2. V shed 8 bases and J 5 bases; nucleotides not matched to a gene: 6. The CDR3 has 12 residues. Germline values: CDR1 SQVTM, CDR2 ANQGSEA. The CDR3 loop is CSHTSGRDTQYF. DNA of the CDR3: TGCAGCCACACCAGCGGGAGAGATACGCAGTATTTT.

This CDR3 is CASSGGQDPAYSGNTIYF. The CDR3, as DNA: TGTGCCAGCAGCGGCGGACAGGACCCTGCTTACTCTGGAAACACCATATATTTT. The J gene is TRBJ1-3, the V gene TRBV9, with TRBD1 matching 7 bases. V gave up 3 bases and J gave up 0 bases; unmatched junction bases: 12. CDR1 is SGDLS, CDR2 YYNGEE, per germline. The CDR3 runs to 18 residues.

DNA for the CDR3: TGTGCCAGCAGCGTAGTGGCTAGCGGGACCCCCGGGGAGCTGTTTTTT. Translated: CASSVVASGTPGELFF. The V and J genes are TRBV9 and TRBJ2-2; 9 bases are a match to TRBD2. This CDR3 contains 16 residues. Germline V gives CDR1 SGDLS, CDR2 YYNGEE. V lost 0 bases, J lost 6 bases, and 6 bases stayed unmatched. Variable domain in full (rest from reference TRBV9 and TRBJ2-2): DSGVTQTPKHLITATGQRVTLRCSPRSGDLSVYWYQQSLDQGLQFLIQYYNGEERAKGNILERFSAQQFPDLHSELNLSSLELGDSALYFCASSVVASGTPGELFFGEGSRLTVL.

The rearrangement links TRBV6-2 or TRBV6-3 to TRBJ2-7, with no clear D. V shed 7 bases and J shed 0 bases, with 13 bases lying between them. CDR1 and CDR2 from the germline V gene are MNHEY and SVGEGT. CDR3 length: 14 amino acids. The CDR3 here is CASTPDSGSYEQYF. The CDR3 bases are TGTGCCAGCACCCCTGATTCAGGCTCCTACGAGCAGTACTTC.

V gene TRBV6-5 combines with J gene TRBJ1-5, with 7 bases lining up with TRBD1. The germline V gene encodes CDR1 MNHEY and CDR2 SVGAGI. The CDR3 spans 14 residues. The trim removed 5 bases at V and 4 bases at J, leaving 5 bases unmatched. CDR3: CASSQSDRNQPQHF. CDR3 in DNA: TGTGCCAGCAGTCAATCGGACAGGAATCAGCCCCAGCATTTT.

The J gene is TRBJ2-7, the V gene TRBV27; 14 nucleotides line up with TRBD2. Germline V lookup: CDR1 MNHEY, CDR2 SMNVEV (reference sequence). The CDR3 has 15 amino acids. Trimming at V came to 7 bases and at J to 6 bases, leaving 8 bases not matched to a gene. This chain's CDR3 is CASNPQGLAGVEQYF. The CDR3 coding sequence is TGTGCCAGCAACCCCCAGGGACTAGCGGGAGTCGAGCAGTACTTC.

This clone was counted only a few times. The CDR3: CASRAGGETQYF. Here the CDR3 DNA reads TGTGCCAGCAGAGCGGGGGGAGAGACCCAGTACTTC. The chain employs TRBV11-2 and TRBJ2-5; 9 bases align to TRBD2. The germline V gene has CDR1 SGHAT and CDR2 FQNNGV. V was pared by 6 bases and J by 4 bases, with 0 bases of the junction left unmatched. CDR3 length equals 12 residues. The complete variable domain, with remaining parts taken from reference TRBV11-2 and TRBJ2-5, reads EAGVAQSPRYKIIEKRQSVAFWCNPISGHATLYWYQQILGQGPKLLIQFQNNGVVDDSQLPKDRFSAERLKGVDSTLKIQPAKLEDSAVYLCASRAGGETQYFGPGTRLLVL.

The chain carries TRBV7-2 and TRBJ2-3, with TRBD1 identical over 8 bases. Germline-derived CDR1 and CDR2 are SGHTA and FQGNSA. V shed 3 bases, J shed 2 bases, and the junction held 7 bases outside the gene matches. CDR3 length: 16 residues. Here the CDR3 DNA reads TGTGCCAGCAGCTTTCTTCCGGGACAGGTCACAGATACGCAGTATTTT. This encodes CASSFLPGQVTDTQYF. Full variable domain (outside the CDR3, taken from reference TRBV7-2 and TRBJ2-3): GAGVSQSPSNKVTEKGKDVELRCDPISGHTALYWYRQSLGQGLEFLIYFQGNSAPDKSGLPSDRFSAERTGGSVSTLTIQRTQQEDSAVYLCASSFLPGQVTDTQYFGPGTRLTVL.

V usage is TRBV10-3 and J usage is TRBJ2-3; no definite D call. The CDR3 runs to 12 residues. The V end was cut by 5 bases, the J end by 2 bases, with 5 bases between. CDR1 and CDR2 from the germline V gene are ENHRY and SYGVKD. For the CDR3, the DNA is TGTGCCATCAGTTTAAACACAGATACGCAGTATTTT. Residues: CAISLNTDTQYF.

This chain connects TRBV3-1 (or the pseudogene TRBV3-2) to TRBJ1-1, with 7 nucleotides matching TRBD1. The trim removed 4 bases at V and 0 bases at J, leaving 5 bases unmatched. The germline CDR1 and CDR2 sequences are LGHDT and YNNKEL (reference sequence). The CDR3 is 15 residues long. Here the CDR3 DNA reads TGTGCCAGCAGCCCGACAGGGATTCTGAACACTGAAGCTTTCTTT. Its protein product is CASSPTGILNTEAFF.

The chain is built from TRBV27 and TRBJ2-1; 9 nucleotides match TRBD2. The CDR3 runs to 16 residues. The J segment lost 5 bases and the V segment lost 5 bases, leaving 10 bases of the junction unmatched. CDR1 and CDR2 (germline): MNHEY, SMNVEV (reference sequence). The CDR3 sequence: CASSLAGLAGNNEQFF. DNA of the CDR3: TGTGCCAGCAGTCTAGCGGGGCTAGCGGGTAACAATGAGCAGTTCTTC.

This chain links TRBV6-5 with TRBJ2-5; 8 bases are shared with TRBD1. Germline assignment: CDR1 MNHEY and CDR2 SVGAGI. V lost 4 bases and J lost 1; bases outside the gene matches: 8. This CDR3 has 16 residues. This chain's CDR3 is CASSSGQGKSQETQYF. The DNA for the CDR3 is TGTGCCAGCAGTTCAGGACAGGGTAAATCCCAAGAGACCCAGTACTTC.

This clone has just one count. The genes are TRBV11-3 and TRBJ2-1; 11 bases map to TRBD2. The junction had 4 bases not matched to a gene; V was cut back by 4 bases and J by 2 bases. The CDR3 contains 16 residues. CDR1 and CDR2 (germline): SGHNT, YENEEA. CDR3 bases: TGTGCCAGCAGCTCTAGCGGGAGGCATCCCTACAATGAGCAGTTCTTC. It codes for CASSSSGRHPYNEQFF.

The chain carries TRBV6-2 or TRBV6-3 and TRBJ1-1, with D possibly TRBD1 on 6 matching bases. This CDR3 has 20 residues. V was trimmed by 4 bases and J by 1 base, leaving 28 bases between them. Germline V gene sequence: CDR1 MNHEY, CDR2 SVGEGT. The CDR3: CASSFVGGTRGVLANTEAFF. The CDR3 DNA reads TGTGCCAGCAGTTTTGTGGGGGGGACAAGGGGAGTTTTGGCGAACACTGAAGCTTTCTTT.

The V gene is TRBV7-9, the J gene TRBJ2-3, with D tentatively TRBD1 (6 bases). This CDR3 has 14 residues. Germline CDR1 is SEHNR and CDR2 is FQNEAQ (reference sequence). V lost 6 bases, J lost 5 bases, and 15 bases lay in between. This CDR3 is CASSLLLGGDTQYF. For the CDR3, the DNA is TGTGCCAGCAGTCTGCTTTTAGGGGGAGATACGCAGTATTTT.

The chain couples TRBV19 to TRBJ2-7; 11 bases map to TRBD2. In germline, CDR1 is LNHDA, CDR2 SQIVND (reference sequence). With 5 bases clipped from V and 4 bases from J, the junction kept 4 bases outside the gene matches. The CDR3 extends over 14 amino acids. Here the CDR3 reads CASSGTSGAYEQYF. CDR3 sequence (DNA): TGTGCCAGTAGTGGGACTAGCGGAGCGTACGAGCAGTACTTC.

This clone was detected once. The chain carries TRBV7-8 and TRBJ2-1, with no clear D. Trimming left V 1 base short and J 1 base short, with 14 bases between. Germline V lookup: CDR1 SGHVS, CDR2 FQNEAQ. The CDR3 is 17 amino acids. For the CDR3, the DNA is TGTGCCAGCAGCTTAGTCCTCTCCGAGTGGTCCTACAATGAGCAGTTCTTC. It specifies CASSLVLSEWSYNEQFF.

This sequence joins TRBV19 and TRBJ1-4; TRBD1 matches at 8 bases. This CDR3 region has 15 residues. In germline, CDR1 is LNHDA, CDR2 SQIVND (reference sequence). The ends lost 5 bases at V and 7 bases at J; junction bases unmatched: 9. The CDR3 sequence: CASSVITGGREKLFF. CDR3 bases: TGTGCCAGTAGTGTAATTACAGGGGGACGTGAAAAACTGTTTTTT.

This chain links TRBV5-1 with TRBJ2-2; TRBD2 aligns across 8 bases. The germline gives CDR1 SGHRS, CDR2 YFSETQ. The trim removed 1 base at V and 8 bases at J, leaving 7 bases unmatched. The CDR3 runs to 15 residues. The CDR3 here is CASSLTTGGRGELFF. For the CDR3, the DNA is TGCGCCAGCAGCTTGACTACGGGGGGGCGAGGGGAGCTGTTTTTT. Together with reference TRBV5-1 and TRBJ2-2, the CDR3 gives the full variable domain: KAGVTQTPRYLIKTRGQQVTLSCSPISGHRSVSWYQQTPGQGLQFLFEYFSETQRNKGNFPGRFSGRQFSNSRSEMNVSTLELGDSALYLCASSLTTGGRGELFFGEGSRLTVL.

In this sample, this clone turned up once. The V and J genes are TRBV19 and TRBJ1-3; the D gene is possibly TRBD1 (5 bases). Germline V CDR1 and CDR2: LNHDA, SQIVND (reference sequence). With 6 bases removed from V and 3 bases from J, the gap between germline ends came to 18 bases. This CDR3 has 16 amino acids. This CDR3 is CASSPAGVGGGNTIYF. DNA for the CDR3: TGTGCCAGTAGCCCGGCCGGCGTGGGGGGTGGAAACACCATATATTTT. The full variable domain, in which reference TRBV19 and TRBJ1-3 provide the parts outside the CDR3, is DGGITQSPKYLFRKEGQNVTLSCEQNLNHDAMYWYRQDPGQGLRLIYYSQIVNDFQKGDIAEGYSVSREKKESFPLTVTSAQKNPTAFYLCASSPAGVGGGNTIYFGEGSWLTVV.

This sequence joins TRBV5-6 and TRBJ1-3, with a possible D match to TRBD1 (5 bases). This CDR3 is 16 amino acids long. V dropped 1 base and J dropped 4 bases, with 15 bases sitting between them. Germline V gene data show CDR1 as SGHDT and CDR2 as YYEEEE. As DNA, the CDR3 is TGTGCCAGCAGCTTGATGGGAAAGGGGCTCGGAAACACCATATATTTT. Encoded protein: CASSLMGKGLGNTIYF.

This clone was picked up one time. The chain combines TRBV7-2 with TRBJ1-4, with no clear D. Germline lookup yields CDR1 SGHTA and CDR2 FQGNSA. The CDR3 is 16 residues long. V lost 3 bases, J lost 3 bases, and 14 bases lay in between. The CDR3 DNA sequence: TGTGCCAGCAGCTTGGGCTTTGGAATACCTAATGAAAAACTGTTTTTT. Encoded protein: CASSLGFGIPNEKLFF.

This clone was detected only a few times. V gene TRBV19 combines with J gene TRBJ1-2, with D uncertain. V dropped 7 bases and J dropped 0 bases, with 9 bases sitting between them. Germline V gives CDR1 LNHDA, CDR2 SQIVND (reference sequence). CDR3 length: 13 residues. CDR3 amino acids: CASTSSSNYGYTF. CDR3 bases: TGTGCCAGTACGAGTAGCTCTAACTATGGCTACACCTTC.